These 18 T cell receptor beta chains were sequenced from one sample in a study of T-cell reconstitution after alpha-beta-depleted transplantation in children. It was with unique molecular identifiers that the TCRbeta library was prepared. Each CDR3 protein is one row after TCRdb ran MiXCR on the PCR reads. The sample has 480,000 or so distinct CDR3 sequences; 10% to 13% are singletons. Sequences were derived from PBMCs, sampled before TCRalphabeta/CD19-depleted stem cell transplant. The receptor source for this set is a child aged 2 to 10 with inherited bone marrow failure, due to receive a stem cell transplant.

This clonotype appeared many times. This CDR3 is CAIWGGDTEAFF. CDR3 DNA: TGTGCCATCTGGGGAGGGGACACTGAAGCTTTCTTT. The J gene is TRBJ1-1, the V gene TRBV10-3, with D maybe TRBD1 (5 bases). Germline CDR1 ENHRY, CDR2 SYGVKD. V was clipped by 8 bases and J by 3 bases, with 10 bases between them. This CDR3 is 12 amino acids long.

This clonotype appeared many times. The V gene is TRBV27, the J gene TRBJ2-1; D not certain. V was clipped by 6 bases and J by 0 bases, with 15 bases between them. The CDR3 extends over 16 amino acids. Germline V gene lookup returns CDR1 MNHEY and CDR2 SMNVEV (reference sequence). The CDR3 DNA reads TGTGCCAGCAGGGACCCGGACGGTCTCTCCTACAATGAGCAGTTCTTC. This codes for CASRDPDGLSYNEQFF.

This clonotype was observed many times. The rearrangement links TRBV5-1 to TRBJ2-6; a possible D gene is TRBD1 (6 bases). Germline CDR1 reads SGHRS; CDR2 reads YFSETQ. The CDR3 runs 17 residues. V lost 7 bases and J 0 bases, leaving 17 bases between the germline ends. The CDR3 sequence: CASHRTALNSGANVLTF. Written as DNA, the CDR3 is TGCGCCAGCCACCGGACAGCTCTTAACTCTGGGGCCAACGTCCTGACTTTC.

This clonotype has at least ten counts. The chain carries TRBV10-3 and TRBJ2-3; D remains ambiguous. Germline V gene data show CDR1 as ENHRY and CDR2 as SYGVKD. Trimming cost V 4 bases and J 0 bases, with 8 bases left between them. The CDR3 is 14 amino acids. Here the CDR3 DNA reads TGTGCCATCAGTGTGGGTGGTAGCACAGATACGCAGTATTTT. Encoded protein: CAISVGGSTDTQYF.

This clonotype has a count of ten or more. The chain has TRBV6-5 and TRBJ2-5; TRBD1 matches 11 bases. The CDR3 extends over 14 amino acids. Germline trimming cut 2 bases from V and 5 bases from J; bases unmatched to any gene: 1. Germline CDR1 reads MNHEY; CDR2 reads SVGAGI. In DNA form, the CDR3 reads TGTGCCAGCAGTTACGGGACAGGGGGGGAGACCCAGTACTTC. It is translated as CASSYGTGGETQYF.

This clonotype was picked up many times. The genes are TRBV7-7 and TRBJ2-5, with 8 bases that match TRBD1. CDR1 and CDR2 (germline): SSHAT, FNYEAQ (reference sequence). J gave up 5 bases and V 5 bases, and 4 bases lay outside the gene matches. This CDR3 is built from 13 residues. CDR3 region: CASSPDRVETQYF. CDR3 bases: TGTGCCAGCAGCCCGGACAGGGTGGAGACCCAGTACTTC.

This clonotype was detected many times. The V gene is TRBV5-1, the J gene TRBJ2-1; 11 bases are a match to TRBD1. This CDR3 contains 15 residues. The germline gives CDR1 SGHRS, CDR2 YFSETQ. The V segment lost 2 bases and the J segment 5 bases; nucleotides outside the gene matches: 3. The CDR3: CASSFGTGGDNEQFF. In DNA, the CDR3 is TGCGCCAGCAGCTTCGGGACAGGGGGAGACAATGAGCAGTTCTTC.

The rearrangement links TRBV4-3 to TRBJ1-5, with a possible D match to TRBD1 (6 bases). Trimming shortened V by 0 bases and J by 6 bases, and 15 bases separated the two germline ends. Germline V gene data show CDR1 as LGHNA and CDR2 as YSLEER. This CDR3 comprises 16 residues. CDR3 region: CASSQDIGGGRQPQHF. For the CDR3, the DNA is TGCGCCAGCAGCCAAGATATTGGAGGGGGACGTCAGCCCCAGCATTTT.

This clonotype has a count of ten or more. The rearrangement uses TRBV20-1 and TRBJ2-7; the match to TRBD2 covers 8 bases. V shed 3 bases, J shed 7 bases, and the junction held 5 bases outside the gene matches. Looked up from germline, CDR1 is DFQATT and CDR2 is SNEGSKA (reference sequence). The CDR3 spans 12 residues. In DNA form, the CDR3 reads TGCAGTGCTAGCCGGACTAGCCTTGAGCAGTACTTC. It translates to CSASRTSLEQYF.

V usage is TRBV11-2 and J usage is TRBJ2-7, with D tentatively TRBD2 (5 bases). Germline CDR1 is SGHAT and CDR2 is FQNNGV. V lost 1 base to trimming and J lost 0 bases, with 13 bases between them. CDR3 length: 16 residues. CDR3 DNA sequence: TGTGCCAGCAGCTTAGGGGAGCGGAGCAACTCCTACGAGCAGTACTTC. Encoded protein: CASSLGERSNSYEQYF.

This clonotype was seen many times. The J gene is TRBJ2-7, the V gene TRBV6-2 or TRBV6-3; D is undetermined. The germline V gene encodes CDR1 MNHEY and CDR2 SVGEGT. CDR3 length: 14 residues. Trimming removed 5 bases from V and 0 bases from J, with 11 bases in between. CDR3 in amino acids: CASSPLPNSYEQYF. The CDR3 DNA is TGTGCCAGCAGTCCTTTGCCAAACTCCTACGAGCAGTACTTC.

J is TRBJ1-4 and V is TRBV7-9; D unresolved. The germline V gene has CDR1 SEHNR and CDR2 FQNEAQ (reference sequence). The CDR3 consists of 15 residues. Trimming shortened V by 5 bases and J by 2 bases, and 12 bases separated the two germline ends. The CDR3 region is CASSPLGQTNEKLFF. DNA for the CDR3: TGTGCCAGCAGCCCGCTAGGGCAGACTAATGAAAAACTGTTTTTT.

This clonotype has ten or more counts. The chain employs TRBV28 and TRBJ2-7; 7 bases fit TRBD2. Trimming cost V 3 bases and J 5 bases; bases outside gene matches: 10. CDR1 MDHEN and CDR2 SYDVKM come from the germline V gene. This CDR3 is 15 amino acids long. The CDR3 DNA reads as TGTGCCAGCAGTTTTTTGGGGAGGGGCTGGGACGAGCAGTACTTC. Amino acid sequence: CASSFLGRGWDEQYF.

The sample holds many counts of this clonotype. The CDR3 bases are TGCGCCAGCAGCAGGGACAGGGGAACGGGAGGGCTCTTCAATGAGCAGTTCTTC. Its protein product is CASSRDRGTGGLFNEQFF. J is TRBJ2-1 and V is TRBV5-1; TRBD1 matches 10 bases. The J segment lost 6 bases and the V segment lost 4 bases, leaving 16 bases of the junction unmatched. Germline loops: CDR1 SGHRS, CDR2 YFSETQ. The CDR3 spans 18 residues.

This clonotype was observed at least ten times. The J gene is TRBJ2-7, the V gene TRBV5-1; TRBD1 matches at 7 bases. Germline V gene sequence: CDR1 SGHRS, CDR2 YFSETQ. The CDR3 totals 13 residues. Unmatched junction bases numbered 7, after V lost 3 bases and J lost 7 bases. CDR3 nucleotides: TGCGCCAGCAGCTACAGACAGGGTTGGGAGCAGTACTTC. Its protein is CASSYRQGWEQYF.

This clonotype was seen ten or more times. J is TRBJ2-7 and V is TRBV7-8; 7 positions match TRBD2. This CDR3 has 16 residues. V gave up 5 bases and J gave up 6 bases; unmatched junction bases: 16. Germline CDR1 is SGHVS and CDR2 is FQNEAQ. DNA for the CDR3: TGTGCCAGCAGCCCGGGGCTAGCGGACCCCTACCTCGAGCAGTACTTC. Its protein product is CASSPGLADPYLEQYF.

The table lists this clonotype with many counts. This chain links TRBV28 with TRBJ2-3; D is perhaps TRBD1 or TRBD2 (5 bases each). Germline assignment: CDR1 MDHEN and CDR2 SYDVKM. V shed 3 bases and J shed 1 base, with 11 bases lying between them. CDR3 length: 15 residues. In nucleotides, the CDR3 is TGTGCCAGCAGTTTTGGACCGGGGCGCACAGATACGCAGTATTTT. This encodes CASSFGPGRTDTQYF.

Comment on this clonotype: Given a much more abundant clone one base away, this may be a read error. The chain couples TRBV5-4 to TRBJ1-1; weak D call: TRBD1 (6 bases). Germline V gene data show CDR1 as SGHNT and CDR2 as YYREEE (reference sequence). This CDR3 spans 13 amino acids. The CDR3 sequence is CASSLAWDTEASF. CDR3 DNA: TGTGCCAGCAGCTTGGCTTGGGACACTGAAGCTTCCTTT. The complete variable domain, with remaining parts taken from reference TRBV5-4 and TRBJ1-1, reads ETGVTQSPTHLIKTRGQQVTLRCSSQSGHNTVSWYQQALGQGPQFIFQYYREEENGRGNFPPRFSGLQFPNYSSELNVNALELDDSALYLCASSLAWDTEASFGQGTRLTVV.